A selection of T cell receptor beta chains follows, all from one sample in a study of T-cell memory formation after mild COVID-19. MiXCR was run by TCRdb on the 5' RACE reads, yielding one entry per CDR3 protein. The table includes roughly 250,000 distinct CDR3 sequences, around 17% detected once. Sequenced input: PBMCs or a T cell subset sorted from them (not recorded which). The source is a man aged 18 to 29 who had mild COVID-19 (a few samples of this study predate the infection). Cell type and time point are not known. CDR3s include the opening cysteine and the closing phenylalanine or tryptophan. A D gene is named only where the DNA matches it firmly. A row's size may be missing; if present it is once, few, many or a size class.

clone_size j_call v_call d_call cdr3_nt cdr3_aa
many TRBJ2-7 TRBV4-2 . TGTGCCAGCAGCCAAGATGGGGGGCCCGCCTACGAGCAGTACTTC CASSQDGGPAYEQYF
. TRBJ1-6 TRBV6-5 . TGTGCCGGCCGGTCCGGAGGGAATTCACCCCTCCACTTT CAGRSGGNSPLHF
few TRBJ1-5 TRBV20-1 . TGCAGTGCTAGAGTCCGGGGCACGAGGTCTCAGCCCCAGCATTTT CSARVRGTRSQPQHF
few TRBJ1-2 TRBV20-1 TRBD1 TGCAGTGCCCGGACAGGGGCCCCCTCCTATGGCTACACCTTC CSARTGAPSYGYTF
. TRBJ2-1 TRBV7-7 TRBD2 TGTGCTAGCAGCACTACTAGCGGAAATGAGCAGTTCTTC CASSTTSGNEQFF
many TRBJ2-1 TRBV7-2 TRBD2 TGTGCCAGCAGCTTAGAGGAGCGGGGTTTACAGTTCTTC CASSLEERGLQFF
. TRBJ1-4 TRBV18 TRBD1 TGTGCCAGTTACAGGGGGCGAGGCGAAAAACTGTTTTTT CASYRGRGEKLFF
. TRBJ2-5 TRBV29-1 . TGCAGCGTAAGCAGGGGGGGTAGATCGGAGACCCAGTACTTC CSVSRGGRSETQYF
. TRBJ2-2 TRBV6-5 . TGTGCCAGCAGTTACTGGGGGGCGCGGACCGGGGAGCTGTTTTTT CASSYWGARTGELFF
few TRBJ1-2 TRBV12-3/TRBV12-4 . TGTGCCAGCGGGCGCGGGGTCTATGGCTACACCTTC CASGRGVYGYTF
few TRBJ2-2 TRBV5-1 . TGCGCCAGCAGTCCCGCCCCGGGGGAGGAACCCGGGGAGCTGTTTTTT CASSPAPGEEPGELFF
. TRBJ1-2 TRBV7-2 . TGTGCCAGCAGCTTTTCCGGCGGTGATGGCTACACCTTC CASSFSGGDGYTF
. TRBJ2-1 TRBV2 . TGTGCCAGCAGTGAAGCGAGAATTAGGGTTGAGCAGTTCTTC CASSEARIRVEQFF
. TRBJ2-7 TRBV10-3 . TGTGCCATCAGTGAGTCTAGCGTCGAGCAGTACTTC CAISESSVEQYF
few TRBJ2-2 TRBV5-1 . TGCGCCAGCAGCCCCGGGGGCAGCACCGGGGAGCTGTTTTTT CASSPGGSTGELFF
. TRBJ2-5 TRBV9 . TGTGCCAGCAGCGTAGCGGTGGCGGAGACCCAGTACTTC CASSVAVAETQYF
few TRBJ2-3 TRBV7-6 TRBD1 TGTGCCAGCAGCCCCCTTTTTAGACAGGGTCAGGATACGCAGTATTTT CASSPLFRQGQDTQYF
. TRBJ1-2 TRBV2 . TGTGCCAGCAGTGTGGCCCCAAGGACTGGCTACACCTTC CASSVAPRTGYTF
. TRBJ2-2 TRBV7-9 . TGTGCCAGCAGCTTAAGGGGGGCGGACACCGGGGAGCTGTTTTTT CASSLRGADTGELFF
few TRBJ2-6 TRBV24-1 . TGTGCCACCAGTGTCGTTCGAACCCCTGGGGCCAACGTCCTGACTTTC CATSVVRTPGANVLTF
. TRBJ2-3 TRBV6-1 . TGTGCCAGCAGTGACTACACAGATACGCAGTATTTT CASSDYTDTQYF
few TRBJ1-6 TRBV13 TRBD1 TGTGCCAGCAGCTCGGGGACAGACTATAATTCACCCCTCCACTTT CASSSGTDYNSPLHF
many TRBJ2-3 TRBV7-9 . TGTGCCAGCAGCCCCCCGGGTAGCTTCCGCACAGATACGCAGTATTTT CASSPPGSFRTDTQYF
few TRBJ2-7 TRBV15 . TGTGCCACCAGCAGAGAACACGGTACCTACGAGCAGTACTTC CATSREHGTYEQYF
few TRBJ2-3 TRBV15 . TGTGCCACCAGCAGAGATGTTTCGTCCCCCGTCAGACACCAGAAAGGTCCTAGCACAGATACGCAGTATTTT CATSRDVSSPVRHQKGPSTDTQYF
many TRBJ2-1 TRBV4-2 . TGTGCCAGCAGCCTTGCTAACTTGGGGAATGAGCAGTTCTTC CASSLANLGNEQFF
once TRBJ2-5 TRBV6-5 . TGTGCCAGCAGTTATCCCAGTGGAGGACAAGAGACCCAGTACTTC CASSYPSGGQETQYF
few TRBJ1-3 TRBV20-1 TRBD1 TGCAGTGCCCCGGGCCAGGGGGCTAACTCTGGAAACACCATATATTTT CSAPGQGANSGNTIYF
. TRBJ1-2 TRBV20-1 . TGCAGTGCCACCTCCGGGACGGCTAACTATGGCTACACCTTC CSATSGTANYGYTF
. TRBJ2-1 TRBV9 . TGTGCCAGCAGCCCTCATGTGGGGGGCGGGAATGAGCAGTTCTTC CASSPHVGGGNEQFF
few TRBJ2-5 TRBV4-1 TRBD2 TGCGCCAGCAGCCAAGAGGGACTACGCCAAGAGACCCAGTACTTC CASSQEGLRQETQYF
few TRBJ2-2 TRBV7-8 . TGTGCCAGCAGCGAGAGGGTGTCGTACGGGGAGCTGTTTTTT CASSERVSYGELFF
. TRBJ1-1 TRBV5-1 . TGCGCCAGCAAGGGGGGCGGGGTGGACACTGAAGCTTTCTTT CASKGGGVDTEAFF
. TRBJ2-3 TRBV4-2 TRBD1 TGTGCCAGCAGCGGGCAGGACAGGGCCACAGATACGCAGTATTTT CASSGQDRATDTQYF
. TRBJ2-1 TRBV3-1 TRBD2 TGTGCCAGCAGCCACCGGACTAGCGGCTACAATGAGCAGTTCTTC CASSHRTSGYNEQFF
few TRBJ1-1 TRBV29-1 . TGCAGCGGGGGGGAGTGGGGCACTGAAGCTTTCTTT CSGGEWGTEAFF
many TRBJ2-1 TRBV12-3/TRBV12-4 TRBD2 TGTGCCAGCAGAGTCCATGGCGGGGGGGTCTACAATGAGCAGTTCTTC CASRVHGGGVYNEQFF
few TRBJ2-3 TRBV2 TRBD2 TGTGCCAGCGCCCACAGCCCCGGGGGGGGCCGGATCACAGATACGCAGTATTTT CASAHSPGGGRITDTQYF
many TRBJ2-1 TRBV11-2 TRBD2 TGTGCCAGCAGCCGCCCAGGGACTAGATACAATGAGCAGTTCTTC CASSRPGTRYNEQFF
. TRBJ1-1 TRBV20-1 . TGCAGTGCCTCGAAAGGTGCCTCTGCTGAAGCTTTCTTT CSASKGASAEAFF